The 27 T cell receptor beta chains given below trace back to one sample, sequenced in a study of radiation and T cells in renal cell carcinoma. Time point meaning: blood 2 weeks post-SBRT. Indicated treatment: 15 Gy SBRT to primary tumor, nephrectomy 4 weeks later. Sequencing used immunoSEQ multiplex PCR; TCRdb keeps in-frame clones, though not all of them. The table lists about 130,000 clones, around 82% of them singletons. Source: blood, taken from a patient whose treatment included radiotherapy and nephrectomy. Receptors were obtained from a man aged 45-65 years with renal cell carcinoma.

In DNA form, the CDR3 reads TGTGCTAGTGGCGGGCGAGGGGCAGAGACCCAGTACTTC. Translated: CASGGRGAETQYF. The chain has TRBV12-5 and TRBJ2-5; D assignment may be TRBD1 or TRBD2 (5 bases each). This CDR3 is built from 13 residues. Germline V CDR1 and CDR2: LGHNT, FRNRAP. The V gene lost 6 bases and the J gene lost 4 bases, with 12 bases spanning the gap.

V is TRBV5-1 and J is TRBJ1-1; 10 bases align to TRBD1. The CDR3 is 15 residues long. Germline lookup yields CDR1 SGHRS and CDR2 YFSETQ. J lost 0 bases, V lost 3 bases, and 2 bases had no gene match. DNA for the CDR3: TGCGCCAGCAGCTGGACAGGGGGAGTGAACACTGAAGCTTTCTTT. This translates into CASSWTGGVNTEAFF.

The rearrangement links TRBV14 to TRBJ1-2; D is possibly TRBD1 (6 bases). Germline V lookup: CDR1 SGHDN, CDR2 FVKESK. With 0 bases removed from V and 7 bases from J, the gap between germline ends came to 21 bases. The CDR3 is made up of 17 amino acids. The CDR3 region is CASSQDESGWGATGYTF. CDR3 in DNA: TGTGCCAGCAGCCAAGATGAGTCGGGTTGGGGGGCCACTGGCTACACCTTC.

This clone was counted a single time. At one of its ends the junction is not consistent with the germline gene, which may arise from a read error. This chain connects TRBV7-7 to TRBJ2-7, with D perhaps being TRBD1 or TRBD2 (6 bases each). Germline V lookup: CDR1 SSHAT, CDR2 FNYEAQ (reference sequence). This CDR3 contains 15 residues. The CDR3 coding sequence is TGTGCTAGCAGCCTACGACTAGGGGGCTCCTACGAGCAGTACTTC. This translates into CASSLRLGGSYEQYF.

In its sample, this clone was seen a few times. This chain connects TRBV5-1 to TRBJ1-2; D is undetermined. V gave up 0 bases and J gave up 8 bases, with 11 bases separating them. Per the germline V gene, CDR1 is SGHRS and CDR2 is YFSETQ. CDR3 length equals 13 residues. CDR3 coding DNA: TGCGCCAGCAGCTTGGGGGCTCTCAGCGGCTACACCTTC. Translated, it gives CASSLGALSGYTF.

The V call is TRBV28, the J call TRBJ2-3, with 7 positions matching TRBD2. Germline V CDR1 and CDR2: MDHEN, SYDVKM. The CDR3 runs 11 residues. The V gene end was trimmed by 10 bases and the J gene end by 7 bases; junction bases not matched to a gene: 5. For the CDR3, the DNA is TGTGCCATAGGGACTACCTATACGCAGTATTTT. Residues: CAIGTTYTQYF. Full variable domain (remainder filled in from reference TRBV28 and TRBJ2-3): DVKVTQSSRYLVKRTGEKVFLECVQDMDHENMFWYRQDPGLGLRLIYFSYDVKMKEKGDIPEGYSVSREKKERFSLILESASTNQTSMYLCAIGTTYTQYFGPGTRLTVL.

Written as DNA, the CDR3 is TGTGCCAGCAGTATCGGGACAGATTATGGCTACACCTTC. Translation: CASSIGTDYGYTF. The chain is built from TRBV6-6 and TRBJ1-2, with 7 bases that match TRBD1. V trimming: 5 bases; J trimming: 5 bases; junction bases outside the gene matches: 5. Germline V gene lookup returns CDR1 MNHNY and CDR2 SVGAGI (reference sequence). This CDR3 is 13 amino acids long.

V and J are TRBV5-1 and TRBJ2-2, with 8 nucleotides matching TRBD2. V lost 5 bases, J lost 2 bases, and 5 bases stayed unmatched. The CDR3 has 15 residues. The germline CDR1 and CDR2 sequences are SGHRS and YFSETQ. The CDR3 region has the DNA TGCGCCAGCAGGGTAGCGGGGCTCAACACCGGGGAGCTGTTTTTT. Amino acids: CASRVAGLNTGELFF.

The chain combines TRBV6-6 with TRBJ1-4; 7 positions agree with TRBD1. The germline CDR1 and CDR2 sequences are MNHNY and SVGAGI (reference sequence). V lost 5 bases, J lost 4 bases, and 4 bases stayed unmatched. The CDR3 loop spans 14 amino acids. The CDR3 sequence: CASSLDRVNEKLFF. DNA of the CDR3: TGTGCCAGCAGTCTCGACAGGGTTAATGAAAAACTGTTTTTT.

This chain uses TRBV6-5 with TRBJ1-5; D is unresolved. Looked up from germline, CDR1 is MNHEY and CDR2 is SVGAGI. V lost 0 bases, J lost 6 bases, and 9 bases lay in between. This CDR3 region has 14 residues. The CDR3 spells CASSYSKVIQPQHF. CDR3 DNA sequence: TGTGCCAGCAGTTACTCGAAGGTTATTCAGCCCCAGCATTTT.

The CDR3 is CASSLSGQAHLGQFF. In DNA, the CDR3 is TGTGCCAGCAGCTTATCGGGACAGGCTCACTTGGGGCAGTTCTTC. V and J are TRBV7-9 and TRBJ2-1; 8 bases match TRBD1. The CDR3 consists of 15 residues. CDR1 and CDR2 from the germline V gene are SEHNR and FQNEAQ (reference sequence). The V segment lost 2 bases and the J segment 12 bases; nucleotides outside the gene matches: 12. Variable domain in full (rest from reference TRBV7-9 and TRBJ2-1): DTGVSQNPRHKITKRGQNVTFRCDPISEHNRLYWYRQTLGQGPEFLTYFQNEAQLEKSRLLSDRFSAERPKGSFSTLEIQRTEQGDSAMYLCASSLSGQAHLGQFFGPGTRLTVL.

This clone has only a few counts. This sequence joins TRBV5-1 and TRBJ1-1; D gene uncertain. There are 14 residues in the CDR3. The V and J ends lost 2 bases and 2 bases respectively, with 10 bases between them. The V gene's germline CDR1 is SGHRS and CDR2 YFSETQ. The DNA of the CDR3 is TGCGCCAGCAGCTTTTCCATTATAAACACTGAAGCTTTCTTT. As protein: CASSFSIINTEAFF.

The J gene is TRBJ1-2, the V gene TRBV29-1; no definite D call. The CDR3 totals 12 residues. From germline, CDR1 is SQVTM and CDR2 ANQGSEA. Trimming cost V 7 bases and J 5 bases, with 14 bases left between them. The DNA of the CDR3 is TGCAGCGCCGAGGAGGGCGGGTATGGCTACACCTTC. It codes for CSAEEGGYGYTF.

The chain combines TRBV25-1 with TRBJ2-7; 7 bases match TRBD1. Germline CDR1 reads MGHDK; CDR2 reads SYGVNS. Germline trimming cut 1 base from V and 2 bases from J; bases unmatched to any gene: 8. The CDR3 runs 16 residues. The CDR3 DNA reads TGTGCCAGCAGTGAATTTGCAGGGGGATATCCCTACGAGCAGTACTTC. This translates into CASSEFAGGYPYEQYF.

The chain joins TRBV7-2 to TRBJ1-2, with TRBD1 matching over 7 bases. The trim removed 1 base at V and 2 bases at J, leaving 4 bases unmatched. Germline lookup yields CDR1 SGHTA and CDR2 FQGNSA. The CDR3 loop spans 15 amino acids. The CDR3, as DNA: TGTGCCAGCAGCTTAGATACAGGGGCGAACTATGGCTACACCTTC. It translates to CASSLDTGANYGYTF. The variable domain in full, completed from reference TRBV7-2 and TRBJ1-2, reads GAGVSQSPSNKVTEKGKDVELRCDPISGHTALYWYRQSLGQGLEFLIYFQGNSAPDKSGLPSDRFSAERTGGSVSTLTIQRTQQEDSAVYLCASSLDTGANYGYTFGSGTRLTVV.

The V call is TRBV5-4, the J call TRBJ2-1; 9 bases agree with TRBD2. Trimming removed 3 bases from V and 5 bases from J; junction bases left unmatched: 6. The CDR3 is 15 residues long. Germline V gives CDR1 SGHNT, CDR2 YYREEE (reference sequence). CDR3: CASSYLAGANNEQFF. CDR3 DNA sequence: TGTGCCAGCAGCTATTTAGCGGGGGCCAACAATGAGCAGTTCTTC.

This chain links TRBV19 with TRBJ1-1; D is unresolved. V was pared by 1 base and J by 8 bases, with 11 bases between. The CDR3 length is 13 residues. The germline CDR1 and CDR2 sequences are LNHDA and SQIVND (reference sequence). The DNA of the CDR3 is TGTGCCAGTAGTATAGGGGGTACCCGAGAAGCTTTCTTT. Translation gives CASSIGGTREAFF.

This clone was counted at least ten times. The chain uses TRBV7-3 and TRBJ1-2; the D gene is possibly TRBD1 (5 bases). Germline lookup yields CDR1 SGHTA and CDR2 FQGTGA. V lost 5 bases to trimming and J lost 6 bases, with 19 bases between them. The CDR3 contains 15 residues. Here the CDR3 reads CASSLPTASCHGYTF. CDR3 sequence (DNA): TGTGCCAGCAGCCTCCCGACAGCCTCATGCCATGGCTACACCTTC. The whole variable domain, filled in from reference TRBV7-3 and TRBJ1-2, reads GAGVSQTPSNKVTEKGKYVELRCDPISGHTALYWYRQSLGQGPEFLIYFQGTGAADDSGLPNDRFFAVRPEGSVSTLKIQRTERGDSAVYLCASSLPTASCHGYTFGSGTRLTVV.

The rearrangement joins TRBV7-6 to TRBJ1-2; weak D call: TRBD1 (6 bases). This CDR3 comprises 15 residues. The germline V gene has CDR1 SGHVS and CDR2 FNYEAQ. With 5 bases removed from V and 4 bases from J, the gap between germline ends came to 17 bases. The DNA of the CDR3 is TGTGCCAGCAGCGACTATCCCAGGGGCGGCTATGGCTACACCTTC. It translates to CASSDYPRGGYGYTF.

Here the CDR3 DNA reads TGTGCCAGTACCCAACCTGGCGGCCCGGGCGGCTACACCTTC. Protein: CASTQPGGPGGYTF. V gene TRBV19 combines with J gene TRBJ1-2; D uncertain. Germline loops: CDR1 LNHDA, CDR2 SQIVND (reference sequence). The V and J ends lost 7 bases and 8 bases respectively, with 20 bases between them. The CDR3 covers 14 residues.

The J gene is TRBJ2-5, the V gene TRBV14; D is uncertain. The CDR3 covers 13 residues. The germline V gene encodes CDR1 SGHDN and CDR2 FVKESK. Trimming removed 3 bases from V and 5 bases from J, with 10 bases in between. The CDR3 DNA is TGTGCCAGCAGCCAGTCCCAAGGGGAGACCCAGTACTTC. Translation: CASSQSQGETQYF.

The chain recombines TRBV30 with TRBJ2-3; the match to TRBD2 covers 8 bases. V lost 8 bases to trimming and J lost 2 bases; unmatched junction nucleotides: 6. The CDR3 runs to 13 residues. Germline CDR1 and CDR2: GTSNPN and SVGIG (reference sequence). The CDR3 sequence: CAGVAGFTDTQYF. CDR3 DNA sequence: TGTGCCGGGGTAGCGGGGTTCACAGATACGCAGTATTTT.

V and J are TRBV7-6 and TRBJ2-5; no firm D call. The length of the CDR3 is 14 residues. Germline V lookup: CDR1 SGHVS, CDR2 FNYEAQ. Between the trimmed V and J ends, which lost 1 base and 5 bases, there was a span of 11 bases. The CDR3 is CASSLGISSETQYF. In DNA, the CDR3 is TGTGCCAGCAGCTTAGGAATTAGCAGCGAGACCCAGTACTTC. The full variable domain, with the rest looked up from reference TRBV7-6 and TRBJ2-5, is GAGVSQSPRYKVTKRGQDVALRCDPISGHVSLYWYRQALGQGPEFLTYFNYEAQQDKSGLPNDRFSAERPEGSISTLTIQRTEQRDSAMYRCASSLGISSETQYFGPGTRLLVL.

V usage is TRBV18 and J usage is TRBJ1-2; D is unclear. Germline-derived CDR1 and CDR2 are KGHSH and LQKENI. Trimming took 5 bases from V and 5 from J, leaving 27 bases between them. The CDR3 contains 18 residues. CDR3 amino acids: CASSENAGGRRSLYGYTF. The CDR3 bases are TGTGCCAGCTCAGAGAACGCGGGCGGCAGGCGGTCCCTTTATGGCTACACCTTC.

The chain is built from TRBV19 and TRBJ1-5; D perhaps matches TRBD1 (6 bases). CDR1 is LNHDA, CDR2 SQIVND, per germline (reference sequence). The germline V and J ends were trimmed by 4 bases and 9 bases, with 19 bases remaining between them. The CDR3 has 15 amino acids. The CDR3 DNA reads TGTGCCAGTAGTACTCTCGACAGGCCTTTGAGGCCCCAGCATTTT. Translating gives CASSTLDRPLRPQHF.

CDR3 loop: CAISGGGGQETQYF. The CDR3 region has the DNA TGTGCCATCAGCGGGGGAGGGGGACAAGAGACCCAGTACTTC. The rearrangement joins TRBV10-3 to TRBJ2-5; D is possibly TRBD2 (7 bases). The germline CDR1 and CDR2 sequences are ENHRY and SYGVKD. Trimming stripped 6 bases from V and 2 bases from J, with 13 bases between. CDR3 length: 14 residues.

V usage is TRBV5-5 and J usage is TRBJ1-5; 9 nucleotides match TRBD1. Trimming removed 4 bases from V and 0 bases from J; junction bases left unmatched: 11. CDR3 length: 18 amino acids. Germline V CDR1 and CDR2: SGHKS, YYEKEE (reference sequence). As DNA, the CDR3 is TGTGCCAGCAGCACCGGACAGGGGAGGGCGTATAGCAATCAGCCCCAGCATTTT. This codes for CASSTGQGRAYSNQPQHF. Variable domain in full (rest from reference TRBV5-5 and TRBJ1-5): DAGVTQSPTHLIKTRGQQVTLRCSPISGHKSVSWYQQVLGQGPQFIFQYYEKEERGRGNFPDRFSARQFPNYSSELNVNALLLGDSALYLCASSTGQGRAYSNQPQHFGDGTRLSIL.